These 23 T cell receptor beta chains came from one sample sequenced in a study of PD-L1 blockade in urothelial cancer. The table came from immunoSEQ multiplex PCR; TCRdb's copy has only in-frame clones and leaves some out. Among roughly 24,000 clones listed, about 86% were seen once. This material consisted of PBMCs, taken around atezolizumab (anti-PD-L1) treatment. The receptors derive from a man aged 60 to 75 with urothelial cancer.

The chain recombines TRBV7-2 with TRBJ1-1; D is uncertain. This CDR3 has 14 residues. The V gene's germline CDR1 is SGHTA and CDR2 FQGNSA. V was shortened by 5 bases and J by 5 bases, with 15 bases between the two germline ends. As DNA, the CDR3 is TGTGCCAGCAGCCCTGACTTCGTTTATACTGAAGCTTTCTTT. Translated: CASSPDFVYTEAFF.

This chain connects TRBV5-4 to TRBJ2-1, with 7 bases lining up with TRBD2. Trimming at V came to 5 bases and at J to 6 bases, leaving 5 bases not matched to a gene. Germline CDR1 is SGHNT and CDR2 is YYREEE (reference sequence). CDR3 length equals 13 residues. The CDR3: CASSRDYSNEQFF. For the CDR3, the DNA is TGTGCCAGCAGTCGGGACTACTCCAATGAGCAGTTCTTC. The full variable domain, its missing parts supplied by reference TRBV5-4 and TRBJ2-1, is ETGVTQSPTHLIKTRGQQVTLRCSSQSGHNTVSWYQQALGQGPQFIFQYYREEENGRGNFPPRFSGLQFPNYSSELNVNALELDDSALYLCASSRDYSNEQFFGPGTRLTVL.

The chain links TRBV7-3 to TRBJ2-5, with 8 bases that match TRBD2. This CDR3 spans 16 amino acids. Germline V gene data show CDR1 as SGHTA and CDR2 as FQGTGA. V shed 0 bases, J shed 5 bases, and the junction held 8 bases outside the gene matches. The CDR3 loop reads CASSLTGRGGWETQYF. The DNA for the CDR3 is TGTGCCAGCAGCTTAACGGGTCGGGGGGGTTGGGAGACCCAGTACTTC.

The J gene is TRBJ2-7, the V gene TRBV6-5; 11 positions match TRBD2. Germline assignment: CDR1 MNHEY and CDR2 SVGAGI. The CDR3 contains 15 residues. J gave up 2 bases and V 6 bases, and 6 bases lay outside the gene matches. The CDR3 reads CASSRGTSGTYEQYF. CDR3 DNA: TGTGCCAGCAGCCGCGGGACTAGCGGAACCTACGAGCAGTACTTC.

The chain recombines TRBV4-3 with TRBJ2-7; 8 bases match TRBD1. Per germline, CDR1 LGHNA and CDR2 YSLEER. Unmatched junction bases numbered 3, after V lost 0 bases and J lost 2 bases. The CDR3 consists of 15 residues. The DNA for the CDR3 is TGCGCCAGCAGCCAAGAGGGACAGGAAGCCTACGAGCAGTACTTC. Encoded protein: CASSQEGQEAYEQYF.

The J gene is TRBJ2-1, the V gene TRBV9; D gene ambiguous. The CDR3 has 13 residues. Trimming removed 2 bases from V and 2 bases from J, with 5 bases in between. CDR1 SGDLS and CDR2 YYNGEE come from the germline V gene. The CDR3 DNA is TGTGCCAGCAGCGTGGGCACCTACAATGAGCAGTTCTTC. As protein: CASSVGTYNEQFF.

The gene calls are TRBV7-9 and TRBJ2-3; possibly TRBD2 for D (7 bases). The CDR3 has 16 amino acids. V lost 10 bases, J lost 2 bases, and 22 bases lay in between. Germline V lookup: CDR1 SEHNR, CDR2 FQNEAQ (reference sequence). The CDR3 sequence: CATPSGRGAITDTQYF. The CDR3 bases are TGTGCCACCCCCTCTGGTCGGGGGGCTATCACAGATACGCAGTATTTT.

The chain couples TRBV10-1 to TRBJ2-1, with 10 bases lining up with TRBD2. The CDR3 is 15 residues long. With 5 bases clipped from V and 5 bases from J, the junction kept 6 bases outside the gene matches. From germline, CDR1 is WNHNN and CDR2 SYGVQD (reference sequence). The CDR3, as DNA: TGCGCCAGCAGTTTTACTAGCGGGATTCACAATGAGCAGTTCTTC. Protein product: CASSFTSGIHNEQFF.

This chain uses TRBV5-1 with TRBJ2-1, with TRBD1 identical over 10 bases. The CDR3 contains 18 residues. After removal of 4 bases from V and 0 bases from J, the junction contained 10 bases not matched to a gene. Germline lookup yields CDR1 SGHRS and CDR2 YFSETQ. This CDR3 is CASSQPTGTGASYNEQFF. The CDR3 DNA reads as TGCGCCAGCAGCCAACCAACCGGGACAGGGGCCTCCTACAATGAGCAGTTCTTC.

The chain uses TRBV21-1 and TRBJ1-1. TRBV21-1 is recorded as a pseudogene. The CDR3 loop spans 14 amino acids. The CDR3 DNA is TGTGCCAGCAGCAAACCTTCCGTGAACACTGAAGCTTTCTTT. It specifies CASSKPSVNTEAFF.

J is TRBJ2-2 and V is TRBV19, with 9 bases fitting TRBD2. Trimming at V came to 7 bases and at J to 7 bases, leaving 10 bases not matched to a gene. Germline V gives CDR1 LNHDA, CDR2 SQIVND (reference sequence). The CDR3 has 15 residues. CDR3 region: CASISGRGTGGELFF. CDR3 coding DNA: TGTGCCAGTATTAGCGGGAGAGGTACGGGCGGGGAGCTGTTTTTT.

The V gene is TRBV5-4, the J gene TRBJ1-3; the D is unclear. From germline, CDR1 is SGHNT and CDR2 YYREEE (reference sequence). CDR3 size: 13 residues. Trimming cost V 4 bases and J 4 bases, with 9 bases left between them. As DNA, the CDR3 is TGTGCCAGCAGCCCCGGGGAAGGAAACACCATATATTTT. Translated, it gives CASSPGEGNTIYF.

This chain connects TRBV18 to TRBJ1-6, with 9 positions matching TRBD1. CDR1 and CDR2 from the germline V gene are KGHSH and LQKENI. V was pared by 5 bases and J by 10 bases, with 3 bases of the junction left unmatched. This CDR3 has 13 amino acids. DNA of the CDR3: TGTGCCAGCTCAACGGGACAGGGATCACCCCTCCACTTT. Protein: CASSTGQGSPLHF.

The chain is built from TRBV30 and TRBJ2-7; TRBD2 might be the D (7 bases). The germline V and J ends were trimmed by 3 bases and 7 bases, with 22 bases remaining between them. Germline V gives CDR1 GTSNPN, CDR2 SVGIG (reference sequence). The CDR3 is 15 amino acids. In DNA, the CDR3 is TGTGCCTGGAGCGCGTCCTGGGGGGGGCGCGGGGAGCAGTACTTC. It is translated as CAWSASWGGRGEQYF. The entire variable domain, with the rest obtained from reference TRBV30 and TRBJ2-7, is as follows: SQTIHQWPATLVQPVGSPLSLECTVEGTSNPNLYWYRQAAGRGLQLLFYSVGIGQISSEVPQNLSASRPQDRQFILSSKKLLLSDSGFYLCAWSASWGGRGEQYFGPGTRLTVT.

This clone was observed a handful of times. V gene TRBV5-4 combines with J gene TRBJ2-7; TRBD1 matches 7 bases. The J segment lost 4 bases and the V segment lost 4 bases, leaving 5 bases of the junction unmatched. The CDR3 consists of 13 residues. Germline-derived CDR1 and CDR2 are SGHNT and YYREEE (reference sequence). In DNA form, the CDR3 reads TGTGCCAGCAGCAATGGACAGGAATACGAGCAGTACTTC. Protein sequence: CASSNGQEYEQYF.

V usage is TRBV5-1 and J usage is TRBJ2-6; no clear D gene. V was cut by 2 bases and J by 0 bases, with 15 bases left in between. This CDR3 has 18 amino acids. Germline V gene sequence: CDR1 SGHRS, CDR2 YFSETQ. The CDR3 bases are TGCGCCAGCAGCTTTACTCCAGGAATAATCTCTGGGGCCAACGTCCTGACTTTC. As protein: CASSFTPGIISGANVLTF.

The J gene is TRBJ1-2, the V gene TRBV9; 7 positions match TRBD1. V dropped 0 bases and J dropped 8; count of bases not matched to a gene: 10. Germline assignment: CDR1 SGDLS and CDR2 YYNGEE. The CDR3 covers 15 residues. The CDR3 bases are TGTGCCAGCAGCGTAGGATCAGTGGACAGGAGGGGCTACACCTTC. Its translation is CASSVGSVDRRGYTF.

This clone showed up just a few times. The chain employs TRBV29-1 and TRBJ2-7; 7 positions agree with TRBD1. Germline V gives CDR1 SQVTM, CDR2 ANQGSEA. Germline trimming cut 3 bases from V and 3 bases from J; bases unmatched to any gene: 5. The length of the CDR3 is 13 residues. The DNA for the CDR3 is TGCAGCGTTGATCTGGCAGGGGGCTACGAGCAGTACTTC. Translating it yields CSVDLAGGYEQYF.

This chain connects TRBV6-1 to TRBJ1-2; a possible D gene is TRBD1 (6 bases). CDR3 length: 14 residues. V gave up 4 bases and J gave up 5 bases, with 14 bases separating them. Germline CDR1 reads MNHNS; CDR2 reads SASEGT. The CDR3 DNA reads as TGTGCCAGCAGTGCGGAACAGGGAGCGTATGGCTACACCTTC. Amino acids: CASSAEQGAYGYTF.

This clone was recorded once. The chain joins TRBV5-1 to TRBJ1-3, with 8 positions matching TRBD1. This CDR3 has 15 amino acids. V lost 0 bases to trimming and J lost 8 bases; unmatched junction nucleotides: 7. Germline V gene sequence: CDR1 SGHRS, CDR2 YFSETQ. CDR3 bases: TGCGCCAGCAGCTTGGGGGGGACAGGAGGCTACACCATATATTTT. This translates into CASSLGGTGGYTIYF.

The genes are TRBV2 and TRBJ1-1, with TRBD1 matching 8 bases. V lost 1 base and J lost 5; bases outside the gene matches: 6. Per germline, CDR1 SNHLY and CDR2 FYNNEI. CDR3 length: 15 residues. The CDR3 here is CASSEGPGGWTEAFF. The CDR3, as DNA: TGTGCCAGCAGTGAAGGCCCAGGGGGCTGGACTGAAGCTTTCTTT.

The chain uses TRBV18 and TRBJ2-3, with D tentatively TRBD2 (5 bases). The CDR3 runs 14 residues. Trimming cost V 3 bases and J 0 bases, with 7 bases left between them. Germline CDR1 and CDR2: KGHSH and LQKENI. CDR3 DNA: TGTGCCAGCTCACCTTCGGGGAGCACAGATACGCAGTATTTT. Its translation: CASSPSGSTDTQYF. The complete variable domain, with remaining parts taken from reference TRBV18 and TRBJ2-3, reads NAGVMQNPRHLVRRRGQEARLRCSPMKGHSHVYWYRQLPEEGLKFMVYLQKENIIDESGMPKERFSAEFPKEGPSILRIQQVVRGDSAAYFCASSPSGSTDTQYFGPGTRLTVL.

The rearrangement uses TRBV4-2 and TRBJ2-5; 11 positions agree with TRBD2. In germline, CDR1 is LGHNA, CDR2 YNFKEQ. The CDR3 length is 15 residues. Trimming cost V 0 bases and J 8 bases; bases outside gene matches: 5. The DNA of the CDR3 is TGTGCCAGCAGCCAAGATCAGCTAGCGGGGGGCACCCAGTACTTC. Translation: CASSQDQLAGGTQYF.